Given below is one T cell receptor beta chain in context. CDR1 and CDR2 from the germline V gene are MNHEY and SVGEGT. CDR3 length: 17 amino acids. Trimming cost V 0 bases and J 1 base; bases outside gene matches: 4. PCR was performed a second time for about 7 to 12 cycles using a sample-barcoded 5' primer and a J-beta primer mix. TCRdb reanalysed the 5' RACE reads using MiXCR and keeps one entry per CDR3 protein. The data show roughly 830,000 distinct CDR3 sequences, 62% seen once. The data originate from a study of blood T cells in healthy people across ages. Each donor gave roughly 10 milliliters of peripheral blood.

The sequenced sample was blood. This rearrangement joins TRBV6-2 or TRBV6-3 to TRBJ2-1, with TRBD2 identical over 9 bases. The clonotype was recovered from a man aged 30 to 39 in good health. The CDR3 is CASSYSHAGGSYNEQFF. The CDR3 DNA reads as TGTGCCAGCAGTTACTCCCATGCGGGGGGGTCCTACAATGAGCAGTTCTTC.